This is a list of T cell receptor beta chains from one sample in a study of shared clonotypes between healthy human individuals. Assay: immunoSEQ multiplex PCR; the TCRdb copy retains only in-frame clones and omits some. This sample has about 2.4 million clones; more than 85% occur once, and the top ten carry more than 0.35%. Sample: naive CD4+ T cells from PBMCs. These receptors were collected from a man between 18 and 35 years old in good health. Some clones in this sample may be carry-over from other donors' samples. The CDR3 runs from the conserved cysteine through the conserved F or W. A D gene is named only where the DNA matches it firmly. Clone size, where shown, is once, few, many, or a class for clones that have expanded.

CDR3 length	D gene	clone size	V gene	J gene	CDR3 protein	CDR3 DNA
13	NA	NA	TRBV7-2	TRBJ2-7	CASSLALRGEQYF	TGTGCCAGCAGCTTGGCCCTCAGGGGCGAGCAGTACTTC
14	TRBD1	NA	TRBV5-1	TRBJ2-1	CASRGTDFYNEQFF	TGCGCCAGCAGGGGGACAGACTTCTACAATGAGCAGTTCTTC
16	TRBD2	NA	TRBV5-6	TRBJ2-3	CASSLLAGGPADTQYF	TGTGCCAGCAGCTTACTAGCGGGAGGGCCCGCAGATACGCAGTATTTT
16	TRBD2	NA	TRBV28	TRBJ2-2	CASRNRLAGQTGELFF	TGTGCCAGCAGAAACCGACTAGCGGGTCAAACCGGGGAGCTGTTTTTT
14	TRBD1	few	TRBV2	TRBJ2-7	CASSPDRSSYEQYF	TGTGCCAGCAGTCCGGACAGGAGCTCCTACGAGCAGTACTTC
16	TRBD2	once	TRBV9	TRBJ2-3	CASSTGLALSTDTQYF	TGTGCCAGCAGCACAGGACTAGCGCTGAGCACAGATACGCAGTATTTT
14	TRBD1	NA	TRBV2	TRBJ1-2	CASTAGQEWYGYTF	TGTGCCAGCACTGCCGGACAGGAATGGTATGGCTACACCTTC
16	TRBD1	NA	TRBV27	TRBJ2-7	CASSSRRDRGWGEQYF	TGTGCCAGCAGTTCACGCCGGGACAGGGGTTGGGGGGAGCAGTACTTC
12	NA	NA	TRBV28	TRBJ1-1	CATIGMNTEAFF	TGTGCCACCATAGGGATGAACACTGAAGCTTTCTTT
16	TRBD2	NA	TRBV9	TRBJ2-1	CASSVVASGTRGEQFF	TGTGCCAGCAGCGTAGTGGCTAGCGGTACCAGAGGTGAGCAGTTCTTC
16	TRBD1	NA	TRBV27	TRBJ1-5	CASSPRTGTSNQPQHF	TGTGCCAGCAGTCCGAGGACAGGTACGAGCAATCAGCCCCAGCATTTT
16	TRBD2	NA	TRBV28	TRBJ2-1	CASSSSRAGVDNEQFF	TGTGCCAGCAGCTCTTCAAGAGCGGGAGTCGACAATGAGCAGTTCTTC
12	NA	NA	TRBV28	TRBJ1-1	CASSFKVSKAFF	TGTGCCAGCAGTTTTAAAGTGTCGAAAGCTTTCTTT
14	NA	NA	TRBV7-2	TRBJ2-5	CASRPTRIGETQYF	TGTGCCAGCAGACCTACTAGGATCGGAGAGACCCAGTACTTC
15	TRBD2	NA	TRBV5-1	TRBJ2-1	CASSLLAGSWNEQFF	TGCGCCAGCAGCTTACTAGCGGGGTCCTGGAATGAGCAGTTCTTC
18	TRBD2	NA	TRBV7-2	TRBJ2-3	CASSFRTSGRRFTDTQYF	TGTGCCAGCAGCTTCAGGACTAGCGGGAGGCGGTTCACAGATACGCAGTATTTT
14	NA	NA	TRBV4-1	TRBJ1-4	CASSQVPTNEKLFF	TGCGCCAGCAGCCAAGTCCCAACTAATGAAAAACTGTTTTTT
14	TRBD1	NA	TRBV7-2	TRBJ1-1	CASSSGQGATEAFF	TGTGCCAGCAGTTCGGGACAGGGGGCCACTGAAGCTTTCTTT
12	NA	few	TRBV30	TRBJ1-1	CAMGPLSAEAFF	TGTGCCATGGGACCGCTAAGCGCTGAAGCTTTCTTT
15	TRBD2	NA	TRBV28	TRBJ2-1	CASSSLASGRDEQFF	TGTGCCAGCAGTTCACTGGCTAGCGGGAGAGATGAGCAGTTCTTC
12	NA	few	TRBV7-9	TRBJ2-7	CASSSPSYEQYF	TGTGCCAGCAGCTCACCGTCCTACGAGCAGTACTTC
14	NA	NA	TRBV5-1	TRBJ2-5	CASIVRTSQETQYF	TGCGCCAGCATTGTGCGGACAAGCCAAGAGACCCAGTACTTC
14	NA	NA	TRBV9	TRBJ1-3	CASSKQGAGNTIYF	TGTGCCAGCAGTAAACAGGGCGCTGGAAACACCATATATTTT
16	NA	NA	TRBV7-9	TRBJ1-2	CASSPGRDSGDYGYTF	TGTGCCAGCAGCCCCGGCCGGGACTCCGGGGACTATGGCTACACCTTC
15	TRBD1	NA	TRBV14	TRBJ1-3	CASSQGGTAEGTIYF	TGTGCCAGCAGCCAGGGCGGGACAGCCGAGGGCACCATATATTTT
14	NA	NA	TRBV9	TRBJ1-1	CASSVEGSVTEAFF	TGTGCCAGCAGCGTGGAGGGCTCGGTCACTGAAGCTTTCTTT
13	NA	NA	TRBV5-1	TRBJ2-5	CASSPGSGETQYF	TGCGCCAGCAGCCCGGGATCTGGGGAGACCCAGTACTTC
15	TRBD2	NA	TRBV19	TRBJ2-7	CASSPSGTGAYEQYF	TGTGCCAGTAGCCCTAGCGGGACGGGAGCCTACGAGCAGTACTTC
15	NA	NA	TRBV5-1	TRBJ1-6	CASSDPGGKNSPLHF	TGCGCCAGCAGCGACCCCGGAGGGAAAAATTCACCCCTCCACTTT
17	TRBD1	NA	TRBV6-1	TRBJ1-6	CASSEHGAGTGGSPLHF	TGTGCCAGCAGTGAACACGGAGCCGGGACAGGAGGTTCACCCCTCCACTTT
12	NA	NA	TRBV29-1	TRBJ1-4	CSVVGHNEKLFF	TGCAGCGTTGTGGGGCATAATGAAAAACTGTTTTTT
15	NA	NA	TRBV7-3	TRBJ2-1	CASSPSGTAYNEQFF	TGTGCCAGCAGCCCTTCCGGGACTGCTTACAATGAGCAGTTCTTC
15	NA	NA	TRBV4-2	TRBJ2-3	CASSKESRGTDTQYF	TGTGCCAGCAGCAAAGAGAGCAGGGGCACAGATACGCAGTATTTT
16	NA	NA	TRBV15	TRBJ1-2	CATSREYRAQIYGYTF	TGTGCCACCAGCAGAGAGTACAGGGCTCAAATATATGGCTACACCTTC
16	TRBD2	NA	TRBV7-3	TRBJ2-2	CASSYLAGVGPGELFF	TGTGCCAGCAGCTACCTTGCGGGGGTAGGGCCCGGGGAGCTGTTTTTT
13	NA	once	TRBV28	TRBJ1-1	CASVVNSDTEAFF	TGTGCCAGCGTCGTGAATTCCGACACTGAAGCTTTCTTT
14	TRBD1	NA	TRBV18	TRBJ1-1	CASSPADRWPEAFF	TGTGCCAGCTCACCAGCGGACAGGTGGCCTGAAGCTTTCTTT
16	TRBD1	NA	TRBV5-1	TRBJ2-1	CASSSVDRANYNEQFF	TGCGCCAGCAGCTCCGTTGACAGGGCAAACTACAATGAGCAGTTCTTC
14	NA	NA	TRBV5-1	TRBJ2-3	CASSSAQLADTQYF	TGCGCCAGCAGCTCGGCCCAACTAGCAGATACGCAGTATTTT
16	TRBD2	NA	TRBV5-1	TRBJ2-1	CASSPRGGGSYNEQFF	TGCGCCAGCAGCCCCCGCGGGGGGGGCTCCTACAATGAGCAGTTCTTC
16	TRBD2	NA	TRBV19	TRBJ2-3	CASSIRLAGRADTQYF	TGTGCCAGTAGTATCCGACTAGCGGGGAGGGCAGATACGCAGTATTTT
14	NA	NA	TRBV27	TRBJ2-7	CASSLGGNPNEQYF	TGTGCCAGCAGTTTAGGAGGGAATCCCAACGAGCAGTACTTC
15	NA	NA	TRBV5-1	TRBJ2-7	CASSVSGVLTYEQYF	TGCGCCAGCAGCGTGAGTGGGGTGTTAACCTACGAGCAGTACTTC
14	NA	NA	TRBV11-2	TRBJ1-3	CASSPGTSGNTIYF	TGTGCCAGCAGCCCTGGGACATCTGGAAACACCATATATTTT
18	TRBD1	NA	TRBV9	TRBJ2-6	CASSAPGQPGSGANVLTF	TGTGCCAGCAGCGCCCCGGGACAGCCCGGCTCTGGGGCCAACGTCCTGACTTTC
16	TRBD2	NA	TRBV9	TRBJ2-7	CASSVLSSGATYEQYF	TGTGCCAGCAGCGTACTCTCTAGCGGGGCTACATACGAGCAGTACTTC
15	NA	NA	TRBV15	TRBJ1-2	CATSRDQNGNYGYTF	TGTGCCACCAGCAGAGATCAGAACGGAAACTATGGCTACACCTTC
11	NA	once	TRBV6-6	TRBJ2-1	CASAGENEQFF	TGTGCCAGCGCGGGCGAGAATGAGCAGTTCTTC
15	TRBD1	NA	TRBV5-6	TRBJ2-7	CASSLPGQGPYEQYF	TGTGCCAGCAGCTTGCCGGGACAGGGACCCTACGAGCAGTACTTC